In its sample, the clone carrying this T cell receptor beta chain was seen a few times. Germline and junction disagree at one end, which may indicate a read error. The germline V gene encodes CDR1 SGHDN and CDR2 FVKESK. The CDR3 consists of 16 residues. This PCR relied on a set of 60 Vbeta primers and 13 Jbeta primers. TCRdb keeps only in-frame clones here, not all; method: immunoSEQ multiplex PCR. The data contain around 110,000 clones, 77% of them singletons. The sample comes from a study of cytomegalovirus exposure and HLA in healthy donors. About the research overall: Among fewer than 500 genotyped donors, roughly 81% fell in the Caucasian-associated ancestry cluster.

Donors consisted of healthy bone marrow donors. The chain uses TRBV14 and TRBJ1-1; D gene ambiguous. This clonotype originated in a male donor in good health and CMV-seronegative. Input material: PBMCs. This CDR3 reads CASSQVGGSGNSEAFF. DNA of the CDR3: TGTGCCAGCAGCCAAGTGGGTGGCAGCGGGAACTCTGAAGCTTTCTTT.